There are a few counts of the clone carrying this TCR beta chain. The antigen remains undetermined. The data were obtained in a study of T cell repertoires in cytomegalovirus infection. Study as a whole: Indicated by public TCR beta signatures were CMV infection and matching HLA type.

V lost 4 bases to trimming and J lost 1 base, with 21 bases between them. The CDR3 length is 18 residues. Germline CDR1 is MGHRA and CDR2 is YSYEKL. One entry per CDR3 protein, called by TCRdb with MiXCR from the reads. Of 450,000 to 650,000 distinct CDR3 sequences in the sample, about a quarter were seen once. General observations from the study: There were carriers of CMV plus the relevant HLA, and cumulative public TCR beta family frequency identified them. HLA-C-restricted CMV clonotypes gave the most frequent clonotype in two of eight donors.

Sequenced input: PBMCs. This receptor was identified in a human donor in good health (CMV status not recorded). Some clones in this sample may be carry-over from other donors' samples. V and J are TRBV4-1 and TRBJ2-3; D perhaps matches TRBD1 (5 bases). The DNA for the CDR3 is TGCGCCAGCAGCCCAAAGACCGCCATGGGGCGCCGCACAGATACGCAGTATTTT. Protein: CASSPKTAMGRRTDTQYF.